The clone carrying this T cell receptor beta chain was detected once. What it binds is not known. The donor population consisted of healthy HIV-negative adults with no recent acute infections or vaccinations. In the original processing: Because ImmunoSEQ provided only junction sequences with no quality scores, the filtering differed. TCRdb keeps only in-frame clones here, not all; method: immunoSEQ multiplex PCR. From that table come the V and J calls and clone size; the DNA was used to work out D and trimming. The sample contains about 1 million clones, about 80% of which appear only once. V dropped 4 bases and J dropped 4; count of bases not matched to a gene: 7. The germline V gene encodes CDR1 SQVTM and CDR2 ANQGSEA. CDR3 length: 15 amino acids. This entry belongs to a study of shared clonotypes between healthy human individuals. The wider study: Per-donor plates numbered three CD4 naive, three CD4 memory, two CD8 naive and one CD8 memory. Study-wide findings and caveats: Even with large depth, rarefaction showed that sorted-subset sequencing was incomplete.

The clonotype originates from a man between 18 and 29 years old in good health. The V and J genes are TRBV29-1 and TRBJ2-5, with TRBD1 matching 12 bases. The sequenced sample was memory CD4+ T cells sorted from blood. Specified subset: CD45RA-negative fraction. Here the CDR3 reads CSVAPGTGGRETQYF. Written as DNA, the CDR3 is TGCAGCGTTGCCCCCGGGACAGGGGGCCGAGAGACCCAGTACTTC.